This T cell receptor beta chain emerged from a study of T cells in Graves' hyperthyroidism and ophthalmopathy. Findings and caveats of the study: Blood also held most thyroid clonotypes expanded beyond 0.001. Progression to ophthalmopathy was predicted a median of roughly 6.8 months early.

Researchers took RNA transcripts and amplified the TCR beta CDR3 regions from them. First-round RT-PCR targeting the TCR CDR3 was performed with the HTBI primer set. One entry per CDR3 protein, called by TCRdb with MiXCR from the multiplex PCR reads. The sample gives approximately 490,000 distinct CDR3 sequences, roughly 23% of which show up once; approximately 49% is in the top ten. In germline, CDR1 is MRHNA, CDR2 SNTAGT. This CDR3 is 15 amino acids long. Between the trimmed V and J ends, which lost 3 bases and 4 bases, there was a span of 15 bases. Clinical symptoms, serum thyroxine, TRAb, thyroid ultrasound and orbital computed tomography established diagnosis. The PBMCs studied were ones that came from roughly 9.4 ml fresh peripheral blood. As for this clonotype: Its antigen is undetermined.

The chain joins TRBV6-4 to TRBJ1-1; D may be TRBD1 (5 bases). Sequencing was carried out using blood. This receptor was identified in a woman aged 65 to 85 with Graves' ophthalmopathy. The DNA of the CDR3 is TGTGCCAGCAGTGATCGGGGGGGGGTCGGCACTGAAGCTTTCTTT. This translates into CASSDRGGVGTEAFF.